This T cell receptor (beta chain) is from a study of T cell responses to AZD1222 COVID-19 vaccine. Study summary: Second-dose groups at about 4 or about 12 weeks were pooled. Study-wide results and limits: Repertoire collection took place solely once the T cell response had peaked. Nearly half of spike-specific TCRs reportedly target unmutated variant regions.

Worth noting for this clone: The antigen is unknown.

Assay used: immunoSEQ multiplex PCR; TCRdb lists only in-frame clones, some missing. The table lists about 99,000 clones, around 91% of them singletons. Per germline, CDR1 SGHRS and CDR2 YFSETQ. Losses at the gene ends were 4 bases for V and 4 bases for J; bases not matched to a gene: 8. The length of the CDR3 is 16 residues. This chain connects TRBV5-1 to TRBJ2-1; 10 bases align to TRBD1. The sample consisted of peripheral blood, taken on day 0 of AZD1222 vaccination. This sequence was found in an adult in good health. CDR3 DNA sequence: TGCGCCAGCAGCGACGGACAGGGGGGTTATTACAATGAGCAGTTCTTC. This translates into CASSDGQGGYYNEQFF.